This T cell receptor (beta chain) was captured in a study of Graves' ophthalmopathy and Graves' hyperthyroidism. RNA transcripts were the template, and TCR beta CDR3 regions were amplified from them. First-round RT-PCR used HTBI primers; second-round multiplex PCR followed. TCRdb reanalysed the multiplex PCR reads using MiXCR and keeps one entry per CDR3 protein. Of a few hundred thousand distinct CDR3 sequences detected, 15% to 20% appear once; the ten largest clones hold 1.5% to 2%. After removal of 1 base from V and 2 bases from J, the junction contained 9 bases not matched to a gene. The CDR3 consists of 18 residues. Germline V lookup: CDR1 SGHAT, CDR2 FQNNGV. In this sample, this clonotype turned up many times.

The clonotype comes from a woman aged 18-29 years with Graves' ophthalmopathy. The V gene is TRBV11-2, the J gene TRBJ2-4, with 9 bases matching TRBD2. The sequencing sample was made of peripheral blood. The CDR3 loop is CASSLVGSGGVSKNIQYF. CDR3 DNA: TGTGCCAGCAGCTTAGTGGGTAGCGGGGGTGTGTCCAAAAACATTCAGTACTTC.